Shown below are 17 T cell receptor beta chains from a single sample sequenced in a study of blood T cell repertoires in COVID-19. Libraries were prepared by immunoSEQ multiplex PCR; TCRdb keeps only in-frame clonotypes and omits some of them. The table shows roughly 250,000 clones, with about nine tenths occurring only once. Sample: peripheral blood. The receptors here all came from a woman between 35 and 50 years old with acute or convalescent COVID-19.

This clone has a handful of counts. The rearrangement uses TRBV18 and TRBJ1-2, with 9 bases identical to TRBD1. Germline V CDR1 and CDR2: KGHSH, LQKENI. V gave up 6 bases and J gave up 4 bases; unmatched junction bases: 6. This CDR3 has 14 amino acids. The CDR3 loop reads CASSQDRGGYGYTF. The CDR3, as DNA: TGTGCCAGCTCCCAGGACAGGGGCGGCTATGGCTACACCTTC.

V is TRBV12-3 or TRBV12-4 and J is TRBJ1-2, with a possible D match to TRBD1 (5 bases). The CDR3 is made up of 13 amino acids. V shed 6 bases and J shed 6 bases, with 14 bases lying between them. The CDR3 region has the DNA TGTGCCAGCAGCCAACAGGCAGTGAATGGCTACACCTTC. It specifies CASSQQAVNGYTF.

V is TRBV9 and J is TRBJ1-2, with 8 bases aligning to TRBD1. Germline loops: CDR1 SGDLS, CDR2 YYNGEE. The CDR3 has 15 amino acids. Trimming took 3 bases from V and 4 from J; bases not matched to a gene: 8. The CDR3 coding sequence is TGTGCCAGCAGCGCTAAGACAGGGGACTCCTATGGCTACACCTTC. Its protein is CASSAKTGDSYGYTF.

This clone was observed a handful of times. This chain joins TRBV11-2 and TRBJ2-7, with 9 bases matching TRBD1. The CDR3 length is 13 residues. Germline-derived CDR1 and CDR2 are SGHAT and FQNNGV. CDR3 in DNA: TGTGCCAGCAGCAGTGGACAGGGGTACTCTACGTTCGTC. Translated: CASSSGQGYSTFV.

The CDR3 DNA sequence: TGCGCCACCAACTGGAGGGAGGGTGAAAAACTGTTTTTT. It codes for CATNWREGEKLFF. The V call is TRBV10-2, the J call TRBJ1-4; no clear D. Per germline, CDR1 WSHSY and CDR2 SAAADI. The CDR3 loop spans 13 amino acids. V lost 10 bases and J 7 bases, leaving 16 bases between the germline ends.

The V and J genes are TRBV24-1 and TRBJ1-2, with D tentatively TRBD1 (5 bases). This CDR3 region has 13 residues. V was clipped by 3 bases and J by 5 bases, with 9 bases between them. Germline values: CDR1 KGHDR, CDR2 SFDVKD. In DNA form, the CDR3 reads TGTGCCACCAGTGATACCCACAGGTATGGCTACACCTTC. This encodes CATSDTHRYGYTF.

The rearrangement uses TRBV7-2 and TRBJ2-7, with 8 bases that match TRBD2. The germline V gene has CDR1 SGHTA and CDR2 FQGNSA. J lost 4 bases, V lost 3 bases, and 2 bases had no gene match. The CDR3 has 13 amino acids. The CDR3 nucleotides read TGTGCCAGCAGCTTCGGGGGGGGATACGAGCAGTACGTC. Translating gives CASSFGGGYEQYV.

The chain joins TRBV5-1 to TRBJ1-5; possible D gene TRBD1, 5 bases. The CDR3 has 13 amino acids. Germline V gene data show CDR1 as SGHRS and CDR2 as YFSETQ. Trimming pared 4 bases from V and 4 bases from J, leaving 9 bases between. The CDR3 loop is CASSPEGNQPQHF. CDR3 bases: TGCGCCAGCAGCCCGGAGGGGAATCAGCCCCAGCATTTT.

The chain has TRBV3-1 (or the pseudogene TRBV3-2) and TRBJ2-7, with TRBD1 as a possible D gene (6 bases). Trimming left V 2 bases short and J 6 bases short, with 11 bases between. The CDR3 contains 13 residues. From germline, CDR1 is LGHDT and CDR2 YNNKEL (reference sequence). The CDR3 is CASSQPQGSEQYV. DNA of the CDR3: TGTGCCAGCAGCCAACCTCAGGGGAGCGAGCAGTACGTC.

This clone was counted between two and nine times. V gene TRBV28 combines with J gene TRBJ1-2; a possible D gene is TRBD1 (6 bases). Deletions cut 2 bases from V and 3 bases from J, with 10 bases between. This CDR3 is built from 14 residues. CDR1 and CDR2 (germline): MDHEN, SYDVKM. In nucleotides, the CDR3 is TGTGCCAGCAGTTTAATAGGGGGAGACTATGGCTACACCTTC. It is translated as CASSLIGGDYGYTF.

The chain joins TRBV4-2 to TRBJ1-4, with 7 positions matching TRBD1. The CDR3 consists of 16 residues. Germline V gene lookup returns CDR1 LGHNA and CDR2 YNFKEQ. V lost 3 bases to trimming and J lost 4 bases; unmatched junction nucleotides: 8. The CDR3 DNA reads TGTGCCAGCAGCCACTCGTACAGGGGCGGTAATGAAAAACTGTTTTTT. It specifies CASSHSYRGGNEKLFF.

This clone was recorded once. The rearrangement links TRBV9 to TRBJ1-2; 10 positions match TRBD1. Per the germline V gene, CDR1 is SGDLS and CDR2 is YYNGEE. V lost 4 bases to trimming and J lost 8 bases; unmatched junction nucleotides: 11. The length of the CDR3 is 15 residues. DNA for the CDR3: TGTGCCAGCAGCCCGAGACAGGGGGCAGTCGAAGGCTACACCTTC. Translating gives CASSPRQGAVEGYTF.

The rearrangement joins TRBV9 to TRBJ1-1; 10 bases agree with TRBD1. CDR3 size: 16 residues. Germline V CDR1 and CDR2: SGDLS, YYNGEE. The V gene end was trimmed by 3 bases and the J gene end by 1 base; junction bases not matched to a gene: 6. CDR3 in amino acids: CASSGGQGGRNTEAFF. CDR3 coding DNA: TGTGCCAGCAGCGGAGGACAGGGGGGAAGGAACACTGAAGCTTTCTTT.

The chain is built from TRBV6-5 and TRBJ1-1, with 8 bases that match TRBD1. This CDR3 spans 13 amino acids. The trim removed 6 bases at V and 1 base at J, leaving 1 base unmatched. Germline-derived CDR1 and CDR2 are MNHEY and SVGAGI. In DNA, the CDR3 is TGTGCCAGCAGAGACAGGGGGAACACTGAAGCTTTCTTT. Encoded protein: CASRDRGNTEAFF.

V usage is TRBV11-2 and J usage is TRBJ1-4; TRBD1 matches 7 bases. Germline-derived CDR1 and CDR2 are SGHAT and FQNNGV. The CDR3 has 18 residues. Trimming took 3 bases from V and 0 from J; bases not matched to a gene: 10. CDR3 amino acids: CASSFDKDRSATNEKLFF. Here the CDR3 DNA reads TGTGCCAGCAGCTTCGACAAGGACAGGAGTGCAACTAATGAAAAACTGTTTTTT.

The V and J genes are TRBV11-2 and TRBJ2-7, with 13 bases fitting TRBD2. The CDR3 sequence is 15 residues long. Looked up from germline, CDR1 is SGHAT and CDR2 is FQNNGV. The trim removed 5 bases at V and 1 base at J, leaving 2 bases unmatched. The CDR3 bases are TGTGCCAGCAGCCAGACTAGCGGGGGGTCCTACGAGCAGTACGTC. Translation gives CASSQTSGGSYEQYV.

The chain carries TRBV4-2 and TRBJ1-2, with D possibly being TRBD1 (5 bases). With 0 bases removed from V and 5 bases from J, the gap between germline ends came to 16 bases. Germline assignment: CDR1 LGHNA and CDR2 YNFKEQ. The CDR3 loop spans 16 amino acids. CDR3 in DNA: TGTGCCAGCAGCCAAGACCCGGGAGGGGAAGGTTATGGCTACACCTTC. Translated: CASSQDPGGEGYGYTF.